The sequence of this T cell receptor (beta chain) was determined in a study of read filtering for tumor transcriptome and immune sequencing (dated by TCRdb to the early 2020s). For the wider study: The cohort consisted of approximately 17 male and some 13 female patients, with a mean age of 65.9 years and an age range of roughly 45 to 80. By revised international staging, fewer than ten patients were R-ISS I, some 17 were R-ISS II and roughly seven were R-ISS III. Whole-transcriptome libraries were prepared with the TruSeq RNA Access Library Prep Kit after DNase treatment. Per sample, about 4.05 to 10.27 million TCR-region mapped reads were obtained with IR-seq, compared with only about 85 to 1,400 with RNA-seq. The study compared TCR repertoires from targeted immune repertoire sequencing and bulk whole-transcriptome sequencing run on the same bone marrow samples. A main aim was a read-filtering strategy for immune repertoire data, specifically whether clonotypes supported by a single read should be removed.

This clonotype has a count of ten or more. Its antigen specificity is not known. The sample holds no much larger clone one base away, and base qualities are not on file. Overall study results and their limits: The sorted CD138-negative fraction was not purified T cells but a mixed bone marrow immune population. The correlation between IR-seq and RNA-seq shared clonotype proportions rose when single-read clonotypes were removed. Clonotypes were captured by IR-seq at much higher depth and more reliably than by RNA-seq, and smaller IR-seq throughput was sufficient for identification of most shared clonotypes. In IR-seq, single-read clonotypes were roughly 84% of clonotypes but approximately 3.2% of total reads; in RNA-seq they were 74.6% of clonotypes and 35% to 45% of reads.

The Immunoverse kit was used to build TCR libraries from roughly 440 ng RNA, with molecular barcoded adaptors covering alpha/delta and beta/gamma chains. TCR library preparation used the same RNA that was used for transcriptome sequencing. Sequencing of TCR libraries was carried out on an Illumina HiSeq 4000 with 2 x 150 cycles. For the original study's pipeline: TCR reads were aligned to human V, D, J and C references and assembled into CDR3 clonotypes with MiXCR, including quality filtering and error correction. The tcR package in R was used to analyze clonotype counts and gene usage diversity. For inspection of raw mapping reads, RNA-seq reads were mapped by STAR aligner version 2.5.3a onto GRCh37 of the human genome. To test how sequencing depth affects detected clonotypes, IR-seq fastq files were randomly downsampled with Seqtk 1.3. TCRdb passed the public sequencing reads through fastp at Q25 and MiXCR, retaining productive beta sequences. Here each entry gathers all rows of one CDR3 protein and keeps the most common genes and DNA. The V and J calls and clone size come from TCRdb's table, not from the authors' own analysis. In all, the sample holds approximately 20,000 distinct CDR3 sequences, and 22% of those were seen once. Under 30% of the sample is in the top ten clones.

As encoded in the germline V gene, CDR1 is SQVTM while CDR2 is ANQGSEA. The germline ends are 16 bases apart after V is trimmed by 7 bases and J by 7 bases. The CDR3, from cysteine to phenylalanine, totals 12 residues. Left in the record is the CDR3 DNA by itself, 36 bases read in frame from the first base. Bone marrow was sampled from every patient at the time of active disease. Ficoll-Hypaque density gradient centrifugation was used to isolate bone marrow mononuclear cells. CD138-negative cells were obtained by negative selection after labeling with CD138 magnetic microbeads on a MACS separator, removing myeloma plasma cells. Flow cytometry on an Attune NxT with CD138 antibodies was used to check the purity of the isolated cells. TRIzol reagent was used to extract total RNA, and a NanoDrop spectrophotometer was used to quantify the extracted RNA. Paired RNA-seq and IR-seq were performed on each patient's CD138-negative bone marrow sample.

Specimen: a population of CD138-negative cells sorted from bone marrow. Interpreted using the paper, the cell subset or site label stands for: bone marrow mononuclear cells depleted of CD138+ plasma/myeloma cells by negative magnetic selection. The clonotype comes from a donor over 35 with multiple myeloma. This chain is built from TRBV29-1 and TRBJ1-1; 5 matching bases give a weak D call of TRBD1. The nucleotide sequence reads TGCAGCGCCCAAAGCGGGGGAGGTGAAGCTTTCTTT. This codes for CSAQSGGGEAFF.